This passage covers 18 T cell receptor beta chains from one sample sequenced in a study of blood T cell repertoires in COVID-19. Assay used: immunoSEQ multiplex PCR; TCRdb lists only in-frame clones, some missing. The sample shows a few hundred thousand clones, under 90% of them seen only once. Sequencing input: peripheral blood. All receptors derive from a woman at least 80 years old with acute or convalescent COVID-19.

J is TRBJ1-2 and V is TRBV14; 7 nucleotides align to TRBD1. The CDR3 contains 15 residues. After removal of 4 bases from V and 7 bases from J, the junction contained 12 bases not matched to a gene. The germline V gene encodes CDR1 SGHDN and CDR2 FVKESK. The CDR3 loop is CASSPTGIPFFGYTF. DNA for the CDR3: TGTGCCAGCAGCCCGACAGGGATCCCTTTTTTTGGCTACACCTTC.

The chain couples TRBV12-5 to TRBJ1-2; a weak D match, TRBD1 (5 bases). CDR1 is LGHNT and CDR2 is FRNRAP in the germline V gene. The V gene lost 6 bases and the J gene lost 4 bases, with 9 bases spanning the gap. The CDR3 runs 12 residues. CDR3 sequence (DNA): TGTGCTAGTGGCCAGGACATCTATGGCTACACCTTC. Translated: CASGQDIYGYTF. Full variable domain (missing parts from reference TRBV12-5 and TRBJ1-2): DARVTQTPRHKVTEMGQEVTMRCQPILGHNTVFWYRQTMMQGLELLAYFRNRAPLDDSGMPKDRFSAEMPDATLATLKIQPSEPRDSAVYFCASGQDIYGYTFGSGTRLTVV.

This chain uses TRBV2 with TRBJ1-5; 7 positions match TRBD1. The CDR3 totals 14 residues. Germline CDR1 and CDR2: SNHLY and FYNNEI. V lost 5 bases, J lost 7 bases, and 8 bases stayed unmatched. The CDR3 loop reads CASSPMDRLQPQHF. The CDR3 coding sequence is TGTGCCAGCAGTCCTATGGACAGGCTGCAGCCCCAGCATTTT.

This clone was picked up one time. This rearrangement joins TRBV3-1 (or the pseudogene TRBV3-2) to TRBJ1-6; tentatively, D is TRBD1 (5 bases). The CDR3 is 16 amino acids. Germline V lookup: CDR1 LGHDT, CDR2 YNNKEL (reference sequence). The V and J ends lost 5 bases and 8 bases respectively, with 19 bases between them. The CDR3: CASSSRSGQGHSPLHF. The CDR3 DNA is TGTGCCAGCAGCTCCCGAAGCGGGCAGGGTCATTCACCCCTCCACTTT.

The chain has TRBV4-3 and TRBJ1-3; D perhaps matches TRBD1 (6 bases). The germline gives CDR1 LGHNA, CDR2 YSLEER. Trimming stripped 6 bases from V and 3 bases from J, with 15 bases between. This CDR3 has 15 residues. The CDR3 region is CASSLQGVGGNTIYF. In DNA, the CDR3 is TGCGCCAGCAGTCTACAGGGCGTAGGTGGAAACACCATATATTTT.

The count of this clone is one. The chain recombines TRBV6-5 with TRBJ1-3; 11 bases are a match to TRBD1. CDR1 and CDR2 from the germline V gene are MNHEY and SVGAGI. J was trimmed by 7 bases and V by 8 bases; bases with no gene match: 7. CDR3 length: 14 residues. The CDR3: CASLGQGDRNTIYF. DNA of the CDR3: TGTGCCAGCCTGGGACAGGGGGACCGGAACACCATATATTTT.

The CDR3 nucleotides are TGTGCCATCAGTGACACAGGGGCGCATGGCTACACCTTC. Translated, it gives CAISDTGAHGYTF. The chain is built from TRBV10-3 and TRBJ1-2; 7 bases fit TRBD1. Per germline, CDR1 ENHRY and CDR2 SYGVKD. Losses at the gene ends were 3 bases for V and 6 bases for J; bases not matched to a gene: 4. The CDR3 runs 13 residues.

The rearrangement joins TRBV6-5 to TRBJ1-2; tentatively, D is TRBD1 (6 bases). Germline V lookup: CDR1 MNHEY, CDR2 SVGAGI. This CDR3 spans 15 amino acids. With 7 bases removed from V and 0 bases from J, the gap between germline ends came to 15 bases. CDR3 in amino acids: CASTDRDTPNYGYTF. In DNA form, the CDR3 reads TGTGCCAGCACAGATAGGGACACACCTAACTATGGCTACACCTTC.

In its sample, this clone was seen once. This sequence joins TRBV7-2 and TRBJ1-2; D perhaps matches TRBD1 (5 bases). Trimming left V 6 bases short and J 1 base short, with 9 bases between. Looked up from germline, CDR1 is SGHTA and CDR2 is FQGNSA. This CDR3 is built from 13 residues. The DNA for the CDR3 is TGTGCCAGCAGGCTACAGGTTAACTATGGCTACACCTTC. Translating gives CASRLQVNYGYTF.

The V call is TRBV5-3, the J call TRBJ2-7; TRBD1 matches at 7 bases. Being an ORF, TRBV5-3 has a function that is uncertain. This CDR3 is 17 amino acids long. J gave up 5 bases and V 1 base, and 15 bases lay outside the gene matches. CDR3 bases: TGTGCCAGAAGCTTGCGGCGAGGGGGCCCCTTCCTGGACGAGCAGTACTTC. It encodes CARSLRRGGPFLDEQYF.

V and J are TRBV12-3 or TRBV12-4 and TRBJ1-4; TRBD1 matches 8 bases. V dropped 5 bases and J dropped 8; count of bases not matched to a gene: 4. The CDR3 runs 13 residues. Written as DNA, the CDR3 is TGTGCCAGCAGTCCAGGGGGCTGGGAAAAACTGTTTTTT. Its translation: CASSPGGWEKLFF.

This chain joins TRBV18 and TRBJ2-2; no definite D call. Trimming shortened V by 5 bases and J by 4 bases, and 8 bases separated the two germline ends. The CDR3 spans 13 residues. Germline V CDR1 and CDR2: KGHSH, LQKENI. Here the CDR3 DNA reads TGTGCCAGCTCATCAGACACCACCGGGGAGCTGTTTTTT. It translates to CASSSDTTGELFF.

The rearrangement uses TRBV28 and TRBJ1-4; no reliable D call. Trimming removed 4 bases at V and 5 bases at J, with 8 bases between. CDR3 length: 13 residues. Germline assignment: CDR1 MDHEN and CDR2 SYDVKM. The CDR3 nucleotides are TGTGCCAGCAGTTCCGGGGTAAATGAAAAACTGTTTTTT. The encoded protein is CASSSGVNEKLFF.

This clone was seen only a few times. This sequence joins TRBV2 and TRBJ1-5, with 7 positions matching TRBD1. CDR1 is SNHLY and CDR2 is FYNNEI in the germline V gene. The CDR3 consists of 15 residues. J lost 4 bases, V lost 6 bases, and 9 bases had no gene match. The CDR3 DNA reads as TGTGCCAGCAGGATGCGGGGACAGATAAATCAGCCCCAGCATTTT. Translation: CASRMRGQINQPQHF.

This clone was observed once. This chain uses TRBV29-1 with TRBJ2-2, with D perhaps matching TRBD2 (6 bases). The germline CDR1 and CDR2 sequences are SQVTM and ANQGSEA. This CDR3 contains 12 residues. Trimming pared 7 bases from V and 6 bases from J, leaving 12 bases between. This CDR3 reads CSAQRVAGELFF. The CDR3 DNA is TGCAGCGCCCAGCGGGTAGCCGGGGAGCTGTTTTTT.

The gene calls are TRBV24-1 and TRBJ1-5; no firm D call. The CDR3 totals 16 residues. With 1 base removed from V and 3 bases from J, the gap between germline ends came to 12 bases. CDR1 is KGHDR, CDR2 SFDVKD, per germline. This CDR3 reads CATSDFPVGVNQPQHF. CDR3 bases: TGTGCCACCAGTGATTTCCCGGTCGGGGTCAATCAGCCCCAGCATTTT.

V gene TRBV7-2 combines with J gene TRBJ1-4; 7 bases fit TRBD1. Germline lookup yields CDR1 SGHTA and CDR2 FQGNSA. V lost 3 bases and J lost 6; bases outside the gene matches: 7. The CDR3 runs to 15 residues. The CDR3 protein is CASSFTGTVDEKLFF. CDR3 in DNA: TGTGCCAGCAGCTTCACCGGGACAGTTGATGAAAAACTGTTTTTT.

This chain connects TRBV19 to TRBJ2-3; weak D call: TRBD1 (5 bases). Germline V gives CDR1 LNHDA, CDR2 SQIVND (reference sequence). Trimming cost V 1 base and J 0 bases, with 8 bases left between them. The CDR3 runs 15 residues. CDR3 in amino acids: CASSIGGQSTDTQYF. DNA for the CDR3: TGTGCCAGTAGTATAGGGGGCCAGAGCACAGATACGCAGTATTTT.